These 6 T cell receptor beta chains share one sample of origin, sequenced in a study of blood T cells in healthy people across ages. Then a second PCR, running roughly 7 to 11 cycles, was carried out with a sample-barcoded 5' primer and a J-beta primer mix. TCRdb reprocessed the 5' RACE reads with MiXCR, giving one entry per CDR3 protein. The profile shows 1.8 million or so distinct CDR3 sequences, about 39% of them singletons. Sequenced: blood. Receptors originate from a human donor in good health.

V gene TRBV6-2 or TRBV6-3 combines with J gene TRBJ2-6; TRBD2 aligns across 10 bases. The CDR3 extends over 19 amino acids. The V gene's germline CDR1 is MNHEY and CDR2 SVGEGT. V trimming: 1 base; J trimming: 0 bases; junction bases outside the gene matches: 6. CDR3 residues: CASSYFPGLAFSGANVLTF. The CDR3 region has the DNA TGTGCCAGCAGTTACTTTCCGGGACTAGCGTTCTCTGGGGCCAACGTCCTGACTTTC.

This clonotype appeared many times. The rearrangement joins TRBV12-3 or TRBV12-4 to TRBJ1-2, with D possibly TRBD1 on 6 matching bases. Trimming stripped 3 bases from V and 1 base from J, with 6 bases between. The CDR3 has 13 residues. The CDR3 DNA follows: TGTGCCAGCAGTTTCAGGGGTAACTATGGCTACACCTTC. Its protein product is CASSFRGNYGYTF.

The chain carries TRBV12-3 or TRBV12-4 and TRBJ2-3; D unclear. Trimming removed 6 bases from V and 4 bases from J, with 14 bases in between. This CDR3 has 14 amino acids. CDR3 in DNA: TGTGCCAGCAGCTCACAGACAAACGCAGATACGCAGTATTTT. It translates to CASSSQTNADTQYF.

This clonotype has just a few counts. The chain has TRBV7-2 and TRBJ2-1, with TRBD1 identical over 7 bases. The CDR3 spans 14 residues. J gave up 4 bases and V 5 bases, and 5 bases lay outside the gene matches. Germline-derived CDR1 and CDR2 are SGHTA and FQGNSA. Written as DNA, the CDR3 is TGTGCCAGCAGCCGACAGGGTGATTACAATGAGCAGTTCTTC. Residues: CASSRQGDYNEQFF.

As concerns this clonotype: One junction end disagrees with the germline gene, perhaps due to a read error. This chain connects TRBV12-3 or TRBV12-4 to TRBJ2-3; a weak D match, TRBD1 (6 bases). The CDR3 covers 15 residues. The CDR3 DNA reads as TGTGCCAGCAGTTTCAGGGGTAGGGGCACAGATGCGCAGTATTTT. Translating gives CASSFRGRGTDAQYF.

The CDR3 spells CASSPTRGTYGYTF. The CDR3 DNA follows: TGTGCCAGCAGCCCCACGAGGGGAACCTATGGCTACACCTTC. The chain couples TRBV12-3 or TRBV12-4 to TRBJ1-2; D possibly corresponds to TRBD1 (5 bases). The CDR3 has 14 amino acids. V lost 6 bases and J lost 4, with 15 bases in between.